The TCR beta chain described here comes from a study of glioma-infiltrating T cells after dendritic cell vaccination. Overall study context: Three intradermal dendritic cell vaccine injections were given every two weeks. Broader study findings: Only a small number of patients had complete blood and tumor samples. Patients with more pretreatment TILs had longer time to progression and survival.

With regard to this clone: The antigen remains undetermined.

Trimming took 4 bases from V and 0 from J, leaving 4 bases between them. This CDR3 comprises 13 residues. Germline CDR1 ENHRY, CDR2 SYGVKD. Measured with immunoSEQ multiplex PCR; TCRdb has only the in-frame clones, and not every one. The table shows around 67,000 clones, with around 81% occurring only once. The TCR originated in a human donor with glioblastoma. This chain links TRBV10-3 with TRBJ1-5, with unresolved D. The sequencing used blood, collected before dendritic cell vaccination. The chain's CDR3 is CAISADSNQPQHF. CDR3 coding DNA: TGTGCCATCAGTGCAGATAGCAATCAGCCCCAGCATTTT.